A single sample gave rise to the 20 T cell receptor beta chains below, sequenced in a study of chemoradiotherapy in HPV16-positive cancers. Profiled with immunoSEQ multiplex PCR; TCRdb holds only in-frame clones, not every one. Found here are approximately 1,000 clones, approximately 88% of them singletons; the top ten hold approximately 8.4%. The sequences come from tumor tissue, collected from a patient who underwent chemoradiotherapy. The receptors stem from a human donor with HPV-associated anogenital cancer.

This clone turned up a few times. This chain links TRBV7-3 with TRBJ1-1, with no clear D. The CDR3 spans 13 residues. Germline lookup yields CDR1 SGHTA and CDR2 FQGTGA. Trimming left V 5 bases short and J 8 bases short, with 15 bases between. CDR3 residues: CASSPSGGQEAFF. The CDR3 nucleotides are TGTGCCAGCAGCCCATCCGGAGGTCAGGAAGCTTTCTTT.

This chain links TRBV18 with TRBJ1-3; D might be TRBD1 (5 bases). The germline gives CDR1 KGHSH, CDR2 LQKENI. V lost 3 bases to trimming and J lost 0 bases, with 9 bases between them. The CDR3 runs to 15 residues. CDR3 DNA sequence: TGTGCCAGCTCACCTGGGACGTACTCTGGAAACACCATATATTTT. Translating it yields CASSPGTYSGNTIYF.

The rearrangement joins TRBV15 to TRBJ1-1, with D unclear. With 0 bases removed from V and 0 bases from J, the gap between germline ends came to 5 bases. Germline CDR1 reads LNHNV; CDR2 reads YYDKDF (reference sequence). CDR3 length equals 14 residues. CDR3 DNA sequence: TGTGCCACCAGCAGAGATTCAGTGAACACTGAAGCTTTCTTT. Amino acids: CATSRDSVNTEAFF. Full variable domain (outside the CDR3, taken from reference TRBV15 and TRBJ1-1): DAMVIQNPRYQVTQFGKPVTLSCSQTLNHNVMYWYQQKSSQAPKLLFHYYDKDFNNEADTPDNFQSRRPNTSFCFLDIRSPGLGDTAMYLCATSRDSVNTEAFFGQGTRLTVV.

V and J are TRBV19 and TRBJ1-2; tentative D call: TRBD1 (6 bases). V was clipped by 1 base and J by 2 bases, with 8 bases between them. Germline lookup yields CDR1 LNHDA and CDR2 SQIVND (reference sequence). The CDR3 is 14 amino acids. Here the CDR3 DNA reads TGTGCCAGTAGTATAGCAGGGGAGAACTATGGCTACACCTTC. Its translation is CASSIAGENYGYTF. Complete variable domain (other parts from reference TRBV19 and TRBJ1-2): DGGITQSPKYLFRKEGQNVTLSCEQNLNHDAMYWYRQDPGQGLRLIYYSQIVNDFQKGDIAEGYSVSREKKESFPLTVTSAQKNPTAFYLCASSIAGENYGYTFGSGTRLTVV.

V and J are TRBV4-3 and TRBJ1-1; a weak D match, TRBD1 (5 bases). Germline loops: CDR1 LGHNA, CDR2 YSLEER. Between the trimmed V and J ends, which lost 7 bases and 6 bases, there was a span of 18 bases. The CDR3 runs 14 residues. The CDR3 DNA sequence: TGCGCCAGCAACCCCGGGACGGCGGTCTCTGAAGCTTTCTTT. Its protein is CASNPGTAVSEAFF.

This clone showed up just a few times. This chain joins TRBV6-1 and TRBJ1-5; the D gene is possibly TRBD1 (6 bases). The CDR3 is 15 amino acids. V gave up 7 bases and J gave up 0 bases, with 13 bases separating them. Germline CDR1 MNHNS, CDR2 SASEGT. CDR3 sequence reads: CASTLDRTSNQPQHF. The CDR3 DNA is TGTGCCAGCACCCTAGACAGGACTAGCAATCAGCCCCAGCATTTT.

This clone has a handful of counts. The J gene is TRBJ1-1, the V gene TRBV6-5, with D uncertain. CDR1 is MNHEY and CDR2 is SVGAGI in the germline V gene. V was pared by 6 bases and J by 5 bases, with 13 bases between. CDR3 length: 13 amino acids. The chain's CDR3 is CASSYSRRTEAFF. The DNA for the CDR3 is TGTGCCAGCAGCTACAGCCGGCGGACTGAAGCTTTCTTT.

This clone was seen just once. The CDR3 here is CASSYGGRDTEAFF. The DNA of the CDR3 is TGTGCCAGCAGTTACGGGGGGAGGGACACTGAAGCTTTCTTT. The rearrangement joins TRBV6-5 to TRBJ1-1; D is possibly TRBD1 (5 bases). The V end was cut by 2 bases, the J end by 3 bases, with 10 bases between. CDR3 length equals 14 residues. The germline gives CDR1 MNHEY, CDR2 SVGAGI.

V gene TRBV7-2 combines with J gene TRBJ2-4, with D perhaps TRBD2 (6 bases). The V end lost 2 bases, the J end lost 3 bases, and 17 bases lay between the germline ends. Germline assignment: CDR1 SGHTA and CDR2 FQGNSA. The CDR3 covers 17 residues. CDR3 loop: CASSLTPPSSGKNIQYF. The CDR3 nucleotides are TGTGCCAGCAGCTTAACCCCACCCAGTAGCGGCAAAAACATTCAGTACTTC.

The count of this clone is one. This rearrangement joins TRBV5-4 to TRBJ1-2, with 8 bases identical to TRBD1. From germline, CDR1 is SGHNT and CDR2 YYREEE (reference sequence). This CDR3 has 14 residues. V shed 1 base, J shed 3 bases, and the junction held 2 bases outside the gene matches. CDR3 in DNA: TGTGCCAGCAGCTTGACGGGACAGGACTATGGCTACACCTTC. Its translation: CASSLTGQDYGYTF.

This clone was seen a single time. V is TRBV4-3 and J is TRBJ2-3, with unresolved D. This CDR3 is built from 16 residues. Germline lookup yields CDR1 LGHNA and CDR2 YSLEER. V gave up 0 bases and J gave up 2 bases, with 12 bases separating them. CDR3 residues: CASSQDPRADTDTQYF. The CDR3 DNA reads TGCGCCAGCAGCCAAGATCCTAGGGCCGACACAGATACGCAGTATTTT.

This chain links TRBV27 with TRBJ2-1; tentative D call: TRBD2 (6 bases). CDR1 MNHEY and CDR2 SMNVEV come from the germline V gene (reference sequence). V dropped 5 bases and J dropped 6 bases, with 14 bases sitting between them. The CDR3 consists of 14 residues. The CDR3 DNA reads TGTGCCAGCAGTGACAGTTCTAGCGCCAATGAGCAGTTCTTC. This encodes CASSDSSSANEQFF.

V and J are TRBV4-3 and TRBJ1-3; D is perhaps TRBD1 (5 bases). The CDR3 sequence is 17 residues long. Trimming removed 0 bases from V and 0 bases from J, with 12 bases in between. Germline V gene data show CDR1 as LGHNA and CDR2 as YSLEER. For the CDR3, the DNA is TGCGCCAGCAGCCAAGATATCAGGACATACTCTGGAAACACCATATATTTT. This codes for CASSQDIRTYSGNTIYF.

This chain uses TRBV7-8 with TRBJ1-1, with TRBD1 as a possible D gene (6 bases). The CDR3 contains 16 residues. CDR1 SGHVS and CDR2 FQNEAQ come from the germline V gene. V lost 8 bases and J lost 0, with 19 bases in between. The CDR3 loop is CASSRGQVILNTEAFF. CDR3 coding DNA: TGTGCCAGCTCCAGGGGACAAGTGATCCTGAACACTGAAGCTTTCTTT.

The V and J genes are TRBV7-8 and TRBJ2-5; possibly TRBD2 for D (5 bases). From germline, CDR1 is SGHVS and CDR2 FQNEAQ. Trimming removed 1 base at V and 3 bases at J, with 6 bases between. The CDR3 is 13 amino acids. CDR3 loop: CASSLGEKETQYF. The CDR3 DNA is TGTGCCAGCAGCTTAGGGGAGAAAGAGACCCAGTACTTC.

This sequence joins TRBV4-3 and TRBJ2-1; the match to TRBD2 covers 12 bases. J was trimmed by 8 bases and V by 1 base; bases with no gene match: 9. Germline CDR1 LGHNA, CDR2 YSLEER. The CDR3 sequence is 17 residues long. DNA of the CDR3: TGCGCCAGCAGCCAAGTGTCTTCTAGCGGGGGGGCGGATGAGCAGTTCTTC. It specifies CASSQVSSSGGADEQFF.

The chain has TRBV7-2 and TRBJ1-1, with D tentatively TRBD1 (5 bases). CDR3 length: 17 residues. V was shortened by 0 bases and J by 1 base, with 15 bases between the two germline ends. Germline lookup yields CDR1 SGHTA and CDR2 FQGNSA. DNA for the CDR3: TGTGCCAGCAGCTTAGCGCGTCTCGGGGCGGAGAACACTGAAGCTTTCTTT. Translation gives CASSLARLGAENTEAFF.

The chain carries TRBV19 and TRBJ2-3; D gene ambiguous. The V end was cut by 3 bases, the J end by 2 bases, with 9 bases between. The CDR3 length is 14 residues. The germline V gene has CDR1 LNHDA and CDR2 SQIVND (reference sequence). The CDR3 loop reads CASSMRRDTDTQYF. DNA for the CDR3: TGTGCCAGTAGTATGAGGCGTGACACAGATACGCAGTATTTT.

The chain employs TRBV5-1 and TRBJ1-2, with 10 bases matching TRBD1. This CDR3 has 15 residues. CDR1 and CDR2 (germline): SGHRS, YFSETQ. V lost 4 bases and J lost 7; bases outside the gene matches: 10. The CDR3: CASSLQTGGESGYTF. The CDR3 region has the DNA TGCGCCAGCAGCCTCCAGACAGGGGGCGAAAGTGGCTACACCTTC.

The chain carries TRBV21-1 and TRBJ2-1; the table's D call, TRBD2, has no DNA check behind it. TRBV21-1 has pseudogene status. This CDR3 has 14 residues. The CDR3 nucleotides are TGTGCCGGAGTCGGGACTAGCGGGGGTTGGGGGCAGTTCTTC. Amino acids: CAGVGTSGGWGQFF.